This TCR beta chain stems from a study of T cell responses to AZD1222 COVID-19 vaccine. General study results and limits: Recipients of AZD1222 seropositive at baseline numbered only 6 or 7. Clonal diversity was possibly underestimated; the donors were predominantly white British and more often female. Spike-specific TCR breadth and depth both grew after two AZD1222 doses.

The study pooled second doses at about 4 or about 12 weeks. A word on this clone: Its antigen is unknown.

TCRdb's copy holds only in-frame clones and misses some; the assay was immunoSEQ multiplex PCR. The table includes approximately 170,000 clones, roughly 88% detected once. This specimen was peripheral blood, taken 28 days after the second AZD1222 dose. The source of this sequence is an adult who received the AZD1222 COVID-19 vaccine.

The CDR3 loop is CAPETLIYNEQFF. As DNA, the CDR3 is TGTGCCCCGGAAACGTTGATCTACAATGAGCAGTTCTTC. The chain recombines TRBV7-9 with TRBJ2-1; D unclear. V dropped 11 bases and J dropped 3 bases, with 14 bases sitting between them. CDR1 is SEHNR and CDR2 is FQNEAQ in the germline V gene (reference sequence). The CDR3 extends over 13 amino acids.